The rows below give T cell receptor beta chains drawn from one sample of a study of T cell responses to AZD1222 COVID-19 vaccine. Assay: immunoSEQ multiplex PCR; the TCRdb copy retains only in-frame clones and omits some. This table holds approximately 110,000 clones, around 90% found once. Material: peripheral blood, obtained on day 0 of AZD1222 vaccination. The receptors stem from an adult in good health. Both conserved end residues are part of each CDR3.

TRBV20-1,CSASYYGAQYF
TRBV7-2,CASSRGGVDTQYF
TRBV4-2,CASSQEGEQPQHF
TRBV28,CASNSGTSKNSPLHF
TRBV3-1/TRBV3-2,CASSLLGGGGSTGELFF
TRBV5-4,CASSSGQGAPGANVLTF
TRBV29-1,CSVRTGTFSYEQYF
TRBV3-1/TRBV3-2,CASSQTSGKTDTQYF
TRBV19,CASSISVEKPQHF